Reported below is one T cell receptor beta chain. A few counts support this clone. Its antigen target is currently unknown. No quality values exist for individual bases; no much larger clone is one base distant. The sample belongs to a study of identifying expanded T cells in peripheral blood (dated by TCRdb to the late 2010s). Regarding the complete study: Technical replicates were generated by sequencing separate aliquots of the same genomic DNA pool, and four replicates were compared pairwise.

The immunoSEQ Assay, which uses bias-controlled multiplex PCR amplification of genomic DNA, was used to profile TCRbeta CDR3 regions. The original pipeline was this. The absolute abundance of each unique TCRbeta CDR3 region was quantified after sequences were collapsed and filtered. Differential abundance was assessed using a binomial (Fisher-equivalent) model and a beta-binomial model in which time-dependent variance fitted from healthy donors was added. Clones with fewer than 5 combined templates were excluded, and clones with Benjamini-Hochberg FDR below 0.01 were called differentially abundant. The form v = (b*log(k)+a)^2 was used to model beta-binomial variance as a function of total template count across the two samples. Here the immuneACCESS table is served through TCRdb, limited to in-frame sequences with V and J called. Missing clones are a known gap in these copies; in checked studies unresolved V genes cover under half, and the rest lacks a known reason. The D gene and trimming were derived from the DNA, and the V and J assignments and clone size from that table. The sample table lists 100,000 or so clones, roughly 89% of them with a count of one. The ten largest clones capture about a sixth of the sample.

Broader findings and caveats from the paper: Variance in clone template counts between roughly two-week samples significantly increased with total template count across all healthy donors. It was expected by the authors that biological variance in healthy repertoires might increase further over much longer intervals, such as months to years. The binomial model flagged about 1.2 differentially abundant clones between technical replicates, compared with about 16 over approximately two weeks and 18 to 20 over about 4 weeks. The beta-binomial model significantly reduced the number of clones called differentially abundant and the false-positive rate across all healthy-donor time intervals.

No immune events such as infections were documented for the healthy donors during the collection period. Healthy-donor blood repertoires served as a training cohort to calibrate time-dependent variance in a beta-binomial model of T-cell clone differential abundance. The training cohort was composed of approximately ten healthy donors, 3 female and 7 male. On average the donors were approximately 43 years old, and their ages spanned roughly 29 to 70 years. Whole blood was collected from each healthy donor at three time points spaced roughly two weeks apart and obtained from a commercial supplier. For immunosequencing, genomic DNA was extracted from whole blood that had not been sorted. The sample consisted of blood. The clonotype originates from a person between 18 and 69 years old in good health.

The base sequence is TGTGCCACGGGCCCGGGGGAAAAACTGTTTTTT. Translated, it reads CATGPGEKLFF. Recombination linked TRBV6-4 to TRBJ1-4; a confident D gene designation cannot be given. The germline V gene supplies CDR1 MRHNA and CDR2 SNTAGT. The CDR3 sequence holds 11 residues, the cysteine and phenylalanine included. Of all the DNA, just the CDR3 is kept, 33 bases in frame from base 1. Trimming takes 10 bases from V and 8 bases from J, and the germline ends sit 11 bases apart.